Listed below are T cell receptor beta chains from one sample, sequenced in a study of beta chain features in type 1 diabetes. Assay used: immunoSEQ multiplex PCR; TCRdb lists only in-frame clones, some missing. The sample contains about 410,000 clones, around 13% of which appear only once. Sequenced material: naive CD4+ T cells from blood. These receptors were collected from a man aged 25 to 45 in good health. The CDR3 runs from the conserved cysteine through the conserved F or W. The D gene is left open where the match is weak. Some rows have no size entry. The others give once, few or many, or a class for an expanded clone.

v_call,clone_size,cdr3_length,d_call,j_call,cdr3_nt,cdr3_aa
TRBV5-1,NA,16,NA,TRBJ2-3,TGCGCCAGCAGCTTGGCCGGGGTGATAAGCACAGATACGCAGTATTTT,CASSLAGVISTDTQYF
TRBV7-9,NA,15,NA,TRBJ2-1,TGTGCCAGCAGCTTATTAACCCGGACTACAAACGAGCAGTTCTTC,CASSLLTRTTNEQFF
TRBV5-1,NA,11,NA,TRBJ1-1,TGCGCCAGCTACACGAACACTGAAGCTTTCTTT,CASYTNTEAFF
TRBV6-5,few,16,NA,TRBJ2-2,TGTGCCAGCAGTTTAGAACAGGGCCCGGGCACCGGGGAGCTGTTTTTT,CASSLEQGPGTGELFF
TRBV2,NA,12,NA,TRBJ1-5,TGTGCCAGCAGGCCTAACGATGAGGCCCAGCATTTT,CASRPNDEAQHF
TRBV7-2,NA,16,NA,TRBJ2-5,TGTGCCAGCAGCACCTACCTGGGGGCACCAGGGGAGACCCAGTACTTC,CASSTYLGAPGETQYF
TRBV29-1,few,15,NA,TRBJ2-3,TGCAGCGTTGACGGAGTACAGCAAAGCACAGATACGCAGTATTTT,CSVDGVQQSTDTQYF
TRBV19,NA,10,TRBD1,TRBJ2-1,TGTGCCACAGGGGGTAATGAGCAGTTCTTC,CATGGNEQFF
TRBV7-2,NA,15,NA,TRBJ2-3,TGTGCCAGCAGCTTAGCACAGACCCAGCCATTTACGCAGTATTTT,CASSLAQTQPFTQYF
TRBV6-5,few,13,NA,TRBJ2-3,TGTGCCAGCAGCCTACGAGGGGTGGATACGCAGTATTTT,CASSLRGVDTQYF
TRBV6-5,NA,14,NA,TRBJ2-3,TGTGCCAGCAACCAGGGGCTAAGCACAGATACGCAGTATTTT,CASNQGLSTDTQYF
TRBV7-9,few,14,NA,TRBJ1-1,TGTGCCAGCAGCGTGACAGCTTTGAACACTGAAGCTTTCTTT,CASSVTALNTEAFF
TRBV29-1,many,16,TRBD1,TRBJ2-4,TGCAGCGTTGAAGGGACAGGAGCTTTAGCCAAAAACATTCAGTACTTC,CSVEGTGALAKNIQYF
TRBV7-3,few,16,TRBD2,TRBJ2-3,TGTGCCAGCAGCTTAGGTCTAGCGGGGACCACAGATACGCAGTATTTT,CASSLGLAGTTDTQYF
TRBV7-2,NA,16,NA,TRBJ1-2,TGTGCCAGCAGCCTAAACATTATAGCGCGGAGCTATGGCTACACCTTC,CASSLNIIARSYGYTF
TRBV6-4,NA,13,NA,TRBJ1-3,TGTGCCAGCAGTGAGAGCTCTGGAAACACCATATATTTT,CASSESSGNTIYF
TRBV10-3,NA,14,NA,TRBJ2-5,TGTGCCATCAGTGAGCCGGGACACACCGAGACCCAGTACTTC,CAISEPGHTETQYF
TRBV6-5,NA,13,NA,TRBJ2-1,TGTGCCAGCAGGCCGCTACGGACTGGTGAGCAGTTCTTC,CASRPLRTGEQFF
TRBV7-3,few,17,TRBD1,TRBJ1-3,TGTGCCAGCAGCCAACCCCCGGACAGGGGTTCTGGAAACACCATATATTTT,CASSQPPDRGSGNTIYF
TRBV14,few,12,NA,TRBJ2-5,TGTGCCAGCAGCCAAGCTCAAGAGACCCAGTACTTC,CASSQAQETQYF
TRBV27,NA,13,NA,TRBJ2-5,TGTGCCAGCAGTTTATTAGTCGGGGAGACCCAGTACTTC,CASSLLVGETQYF
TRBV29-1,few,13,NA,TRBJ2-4,TGCAGCGTTGGGACTGACCGGGGAAACATTCAGTACTTC,CSVGTDRGNIQYF
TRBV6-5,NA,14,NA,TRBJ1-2,TGTGCCAGCAGTTACTCGAGCCAGTTCTATGGCTACACCTTC,CASSYSSQFYGYTF
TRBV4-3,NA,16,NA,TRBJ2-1,TGCGCCAGCAGCCAAGATCGGCGGCTCAAATACAATGAGCAGTTCTTC,CASSQDRRLKYNEQFF
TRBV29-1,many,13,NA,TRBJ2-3,TGCAGCGTTGACGGCCCCAGCACAGATACGCAGTATTTT,CSVDGPSTDTQYF
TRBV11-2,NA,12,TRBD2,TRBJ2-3,TGTGCCAGCAGCGCGGGACTAGCAACGCAGTATTTT,CASSAGLATQYF
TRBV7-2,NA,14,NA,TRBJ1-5,TGTGCCAGCAGCTTCGGACGGATCAATCAGCCCCAGCATTTT,CASSFGRINQPQHF
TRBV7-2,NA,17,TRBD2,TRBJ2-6,TGTGCCAGCAGCCTACGCGGCGGGAGCTCTGGGGCCAACGTCCTGACTTTC,CASSLRGGSSGANVLTF
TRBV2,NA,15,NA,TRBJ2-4,TGTGCCAGCAGTACGAGGGTTTTGGACAAAAACATTCAGTACTTC,CASSTRVLDKNIQYF
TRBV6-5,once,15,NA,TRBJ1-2,TGTGCCAGCAGCCGGACCGCCCTTCTTAACTATGGCTACACCTTC,CASSRTALLNYGYTF
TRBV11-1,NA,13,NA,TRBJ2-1,TGTGCCAGCAGCAGTCGGGGGTACAATGAGCAGTTCTTC,CASSSRGYNEQFF